This TCR beta chain is from a study of T cells after yellow fever vaccination. The study, taken as a whole, reports: Overlap between CD4 and CD8 compartments was detected for a small share of clonotypes. FACS-sorted repertoires could contain abundant clonotypes contaminating from the bulk population. Clones that expanded after primary vaccination mostly reappeared after the booster (just under 98% CD4, 88% CD8).

Concerning this clonotype itself: The antigen remains undetermined.

Germline lookup yields CDR1 KGHSH and CDR2 LQKENI. The length of the CDR3 is 15 residues. V was pared by 2 bases and J by 0 bases, with 11 bases between. TCRdb processed the 5' RACE reads anew with MiXCR; each CDR3 protein has one entry. Altogether almost 600,000 distinct CDR3 sequences are present, approximately 13% being singletons, with the ten largest covering over 12%. The material was PBMCs, obtained on the day of the yellow fever booster vaccination. The clonotype was recovered from a man under 40 who received the YFV17D yellow fever vaccine. This chain uses TRBV18 with TRBJ2-7, with D maybe TRBD2 (5 bases). CDR3 residues: CASSPNAGGSYEQYF. The CDR3 DNA sequence: TGTGCCAGCTCACCAAACGCAGGAGGCTCCTACGAGCAGTACTTC.